This T cell receptor (beta chain) was captured by sequencing in a study of Graves' ophthalmopathy and Graves' hyperthyroidism. The overall study: Investigators collected peripheral blood at initial diagnosis, before any treatment was given.

This clonotype was detected a few times. The authors amplified TCR beta CDR3 regions, and they did so from RNA transcripts for repertoire sequencing. Scientists carried out first-round RT-PCR using HTBI primers and then a second-round multiplex PCR. MiXCR, applied by TCRdb to the multiplex PCR reads, yields one record per CDR3 protein. The sample lists about 660,000 distinct CDR3 sequences; roughly 41% were seen once. This CDR3 is 12 amino acids long. The germline V gene encodes CDR1 LGHNT and CDR2 FRNRAP. V was trimmed by 3 bases and J by 6 bases, leaving 5 bases between them. The chain links TRBV12-5 to TRBJ2-2; no firm D call. The sample was peripheral blood. This sequence was found in an adult man with Graves' ophthalmopathy. CDR3 nucleotides: TGTGCTAGTGGTTTAGGCGCCGGGGAGCTGTTTTTT. Translating gives CASGLGAGELFF.